The clone carrying this TCR gamma chain was picked up a small number of times. This specimen belongs to a study of gamma-delta chains in newborns, infants, children. Background on the study: Innate gammadelta T cells reportedly expand polyclonally right after birth, driven by microbial exposure, per the title.

TCRdb reanalysed the reads with CATT. The table includes 650 to 950 gamma-chain clones, 50% to 60% detected once. Germline trimming cut 3 bases from V and 5 bases from J; bases unmatched to any gene: 3. The germline V gene has CDR1 EGSTGY and CDR2 YDSYTSSV. There are 13 residues in the CDR3. The sequenced sample consisted of blood. The V and J genes are TRGV4 and TRGJP2. The J gene is absent in TCRdb and was assigned here via DNA matching to germline. This clonotype was sampled from a child who was a newborn, infant or young child, either healthy, febrile or measles-vaccinated (not recorded which). CDR3 DNA sequence: TGTGCCACCTGGGATTCGAGTGATTGGATCAAGACGTTT. Residues: CATWDSSDWIKTF.